This section outlines one TCR beta chain sequence together with its context. This sample stems from a study of shared clonotypes between healthy human individuals. Germline CDR1 MNHEY, CDR2 SMNVEV (reference sequence). There are 15 residues in the CDR3. The V end was cut by 5 bases, the J end by 8 bases, with 19 bases between. TCRdb's table, derived via immunoSEQ multiplex PCR, lists solely in-frame clones and lacks some. The data show about 1.5 million clones, 95% to 99% seen once. The J gene is TRBJ2-1, the V gene TRBV27; D possibly matches TRBD1 or TRBD2 (7 bases each). The sequenced sample consisted of naive CD4+ T cells sorted from blood. Subset indicated: CD45RA+ positively selected. The TCR comes from a man aged 25 to 40 in good health. In DNA form, the CDR3 reads TGTGCCAGCAGTCGACAGGGCGGGAGTCGCGATGAGCAGTTCTTC. It yields the protein CASSRQGGSRDEQFF.